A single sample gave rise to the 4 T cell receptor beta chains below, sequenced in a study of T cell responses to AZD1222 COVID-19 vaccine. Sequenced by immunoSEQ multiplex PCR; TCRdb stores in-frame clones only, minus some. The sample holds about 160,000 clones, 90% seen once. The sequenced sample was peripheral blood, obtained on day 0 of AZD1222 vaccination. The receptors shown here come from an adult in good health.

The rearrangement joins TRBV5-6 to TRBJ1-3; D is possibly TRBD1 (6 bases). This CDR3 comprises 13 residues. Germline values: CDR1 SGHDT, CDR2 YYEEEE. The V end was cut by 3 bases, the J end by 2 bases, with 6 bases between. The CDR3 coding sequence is TGTGCCAGCAGCTCAGGGGCTGGAAACACCATATATTTT. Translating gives CASSSGAGNTIYF. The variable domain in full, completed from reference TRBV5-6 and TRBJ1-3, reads DAGVTQSPTHLIKTRGQQVTLRCSPKSGHDTVSWYQQALGQGPQFIFQYYEEEERQRGNFPDRFSGHQFPNYSSELNVNALLLGDSALYLCASSSGAGNTIYFGEGSWLTVV.

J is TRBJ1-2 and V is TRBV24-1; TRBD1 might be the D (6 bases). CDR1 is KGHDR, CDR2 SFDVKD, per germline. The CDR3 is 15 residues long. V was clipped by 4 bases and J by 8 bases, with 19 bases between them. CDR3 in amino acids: CATSDPLGGGGGYTF. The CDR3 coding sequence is TGTGCCACCAGTGACCCCCTAGGAGGGGGAGGAGGCTACACCTTC.

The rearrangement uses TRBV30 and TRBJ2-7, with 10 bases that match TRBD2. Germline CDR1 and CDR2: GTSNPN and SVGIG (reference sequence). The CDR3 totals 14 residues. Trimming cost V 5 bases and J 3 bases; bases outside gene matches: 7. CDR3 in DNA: TGTGCCTGGGCCCCCTTAGCGGGGGGCTACGAGCAGTACTTC. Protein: CAWAPLAGGYEQYF. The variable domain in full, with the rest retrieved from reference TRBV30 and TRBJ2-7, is SQTIHQWPATLVQPVGSPLSLECTVEGTSNPNLYWYRQAAGRGLQLLFYSVGIGQISSEVPQNLSASRPQDRQFILSSKKLLLSDSGFYLCAWAPLAGGYEQYFGPGTRLTVT.

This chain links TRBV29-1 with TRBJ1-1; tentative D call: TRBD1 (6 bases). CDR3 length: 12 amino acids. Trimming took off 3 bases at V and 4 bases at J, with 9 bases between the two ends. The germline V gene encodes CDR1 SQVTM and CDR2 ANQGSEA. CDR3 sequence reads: CSVDSRGTEAFF. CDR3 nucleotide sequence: TGCAGCGTTGACTCCAGGGGCACTGAAGCTTTCTTT.